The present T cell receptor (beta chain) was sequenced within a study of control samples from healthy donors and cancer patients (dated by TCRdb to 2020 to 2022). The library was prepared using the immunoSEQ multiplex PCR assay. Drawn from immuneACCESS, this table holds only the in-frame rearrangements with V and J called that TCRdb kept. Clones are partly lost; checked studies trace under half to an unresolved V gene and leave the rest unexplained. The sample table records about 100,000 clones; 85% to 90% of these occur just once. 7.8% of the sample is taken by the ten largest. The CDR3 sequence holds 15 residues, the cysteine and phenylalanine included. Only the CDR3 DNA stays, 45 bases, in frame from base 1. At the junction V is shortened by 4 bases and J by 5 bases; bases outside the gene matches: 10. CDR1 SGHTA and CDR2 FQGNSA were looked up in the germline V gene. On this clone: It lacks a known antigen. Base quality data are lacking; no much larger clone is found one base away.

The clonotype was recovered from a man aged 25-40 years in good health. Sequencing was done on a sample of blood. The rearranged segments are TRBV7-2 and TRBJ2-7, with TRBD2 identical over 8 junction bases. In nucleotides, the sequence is TGTGCCAGCAGCTCTTCGGGGGGGGAGCGACACGAGCAGTACTTC. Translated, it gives CASSSSGGERHEQYF.